The rows below give T cell receptor beta chains drawn from one sample of a study of blood T cell repertoires in COVID-19. Clones were sequenced by immunoSEQ multiplex PCR, and TCRdb holds only the in-frame ones, with some missing. The sample carries about 61,000 clones, about 78% recorded once. Sequencing was carried out using peripheral blood. These receptor sequences come from a man aged 80 or over with active or convalescent COVID-19. CDR3s include the opening cysteine and the closing phenylalanine or tryptophan. A D gene is named only where the DNA matches it firmly. Size is omitted from some rows. Given values are once, few, many or a class for expanded clones.

d_call	v_call	j_call	clone_size	cdr3_aa	cdr3_nt
TRBD1	TRBV28	TRBJ1-2	.	CASRYGTGTYGYTF	TGTGCCAGCAGGTATGGGACAGGAACCTATGGCTACACCTTC
.	TRBV4-1	TRBJ1-5	.	CASSQGKVRNNQPQHF	TGCGCCAGCAGCCAAGGGAAAGTGCGGAACAATCAGCCCCAGCATTTT
.	TRBV6-5	TRBJ1-2	.	CASRPQGLGQGYTF	TGTGCCAGCAGACCACAGGGTCTGGGGCAGGGCTACACCTTC
.	TRBV5-8	TRBJ2-3	.	CASSSFYTDTQYF	TGTGCCAGCAGCTCTTTTTACACAGATACGCAGTATTTT
.	TRBV7-2	TRBJ2-3	.	CASSLASGETSTDTQYF	TGTGCCAGCAGCTTAGCAAGTGGAGAGACTAGCACAGATACGCAGTATTTT
.	TRBV23-1	TRBJ2-5	.	CASRPKGGRRETQYF	TGCGCCAGCAGACCGAAAGGAGGGAGGAGAGAGACCCAGTACTTC
.	TRBV27	TRBJ1-5	.	CASSLAGAQPQHF	TGTGCCAGCAGTTTAGCAGGGGCTCAGCCCCAGCATTTT
.	TRBV4-3	TRBJ1-1	.	CASSQDLTPSEAFF	TGCGCCAGCAGCCAAGATCTAACCCCCTCTGAAGCTTTCTTT
.	TRBV3-1/TRBV3-2	TRBJ1-2	.	CASSQGHSTDYGYTF	TGTGCCAGCAGCCAAGGACACAGTACCGACTATGGCTACACCTTC
.	TRBV7-2	TRBJ1-1	.	CASRLEVQHTEAFF	TGTGCCAGCAGGCTTGAGGTTCAGCACACTGAAGCTTTCTTT
.	TRBV6-5	TRBJ2-3	once	CASSNSNTDTQYF	TGTGCCAGCAGTAATTCAAACACAGATACGCAGTATTTT
.	TRBV6-1	TRBJ2-3	.	CASSGRLGTRRDTQYF	TGTGCCAGCAGTGGGCGACTAGGGACGCGTAGAGATACGCAGTATTTT
TRBD2	TRBV2	TRBJ2-5	.	CATGRSQETQYF	TGTGCCACCGGGAGGTCCCAAGAGACCCAGTACTTC
.	TRBV11-2	TRBJ2-2	.	CASSFLLRRNTGELFF	TGTGCCAGCAGCTTCTTGCTCCGGAGGAACACCGGGGAGCTGTTTTTT
TRBD1	TRBV3-1/TRBV3-2	TRBJ2-5	.	CASSQGTGRETQYF	TGTGCCAGCAGCCAGGGGACAGGGAGGGAGACCCAGTACTTC
TRBD2	TRBV6-2/TRBV6-3	TRBJ2-5	.	CASSYSSSGSETQYF	TGTGCCAGCAGTTACTCCTCTAGCGGGAGTGAGACCCAGTACTTC
.	TRBV5-6	TRBJ1-1	.	CASSPAQSWMSGTEAFF	TGTGCCAGCAGCCCGGCGCAGTCATGGATGTCGGGCACTGAAGCTTTCTTT
TRBD2	TRBV18	TRBJ2-1	.	CASSPPAGGGNEQFF	TGTGCCAGCTCACCACCGGCGGGGGGTGGTAATGAGCAGTTCTTC
TRBD1	TRBV28	TRBJ2-3	.	CASSRLWTGSADTQYF	TGTGCCAGCAGTCGATTATGGACAGGGTCGGCAGATACGCAGTATTTT
TRBD1	TRBV7-9	TRBJ2-6	.	CASSLVQGAGANVLTF	TGTGCCAGCAGCTTAGTACAGGGGGCTGGGGCCAACGTCCTGACTTTC
.	TRBV5-1	TRBJ1-5	few	CASSLVGGAGQPQHF	TGCGCCAGCAGCTTGGTAGGCGGGGCGGGTCAGCCCCAGCATTTT
.	TRBV5-1	TRBJ2-6	.	CASREGSGANVLTF	TGCGCCAGCAGGGAGGGATCTGGGGCCAACGTCCTGACTTTC
.	TRBV27	TRBJ1-4	.	CASSLAGPNEKLFF	TGTGCCAGCAGTTTAGCAGGGCCGAATGAAAAACTGTTTTTT
TRBD2	TRBV13	TRBJ2-5	.	CASSFGGGAGETQYF	TGTGCCAGCAGCTTCGGCGGGGGGGCGGGAGAGACCCAGTACTTC
TRBD2	TRBV7-2	TRBJ2-2	.	CASSWSGTSPGELFF	TGTGCCAGCAGTTGGTCCGGGACTAGCCCCGGGGAGCTGTTTTTT
TRBD2	TRBV7-9	TRBJ2-7	.	CASTLTGLAGTYEQYF	TGTGCCAGCACACTCACGGGACTAGCGGGAACCTACGAGCAGTACTTC
.	TRBV7-9	TRBJ2-5	.	CASSLTQGEETQYF	TGTGCCAGCAGCTTAACGCAGGGTGAGGAGACCCAGTACTTC
TRBD1	TRBV11-2	TRBJ1-1	.	CASSSEQGANEAFF	TGTGCCAGCAGCTCGGAACAGGGGGCTAATGAAGCTTTCTTT
.	TRBV7-9	TRBJ2-5	.	CASSLQAAGETQYF	TGTGCCAGCAGCTTACAGGCCGCGGGGGAGACCCAGTACTTC
TRBD2	TRBV19	TRBJ2-2	.	CASSRGTSVNGELFF	TGTGCCAGTAGTCGAGGGACTAGCGTTAACGGGGAGCTGTTTTTT
.	TRBV25-1	TRBJ2-4	.	CASSTRRDIQYF	TGTGCCAGCAGCACGAGGAGAGACATTCAGTACTTC
.	TRBV19	TRBJ1-6	.	CASSGQLSPLHF	TGTGCCAGTTCCGGACAGCTTTCACCCCTCCACTTT
.	TRBV27	TRBJ2-5	.	CASRPSRHFRTETQYF	TGTGCCAGCAGGCCCTCCCGACATTTCCGTACGGAGACCCAGTACTTC
TRBD2	TRBV5-1	TRBJ2-7	.	CASSFGEREFYEQYF	TGCGCCAGCAGCTTTGGGGAGCGGGAGTTCTACGAGCAGTACTTC
.	TRBV7-6	TRBJ2-2	few	CASSLIGGQGTGELFF	TGTGCCAGCAGCTTAATCGGGGGGCAGGGCACCGGGGAGCTGTTTTTT
.	TRBV6-6	TRBJ1-6	.	CASSYLIPPLHF	TGTGCCAGCAGTTACCTTATTCCGCCCCTCCACTTT
.	TRBV14	TRBJ2-7	once	CASSQFRTSVPEQYF	TGTGCCAGCAGCCAGTTTCGGACTTCCGTTCCCGAGCAGTACTTC
.	TRBV30	TRBJ1-2	.	CAWTLSRVANYGYTF	TGTGCCTGGACCCTAAGCAGGGTGGCTAACTATGGCTACACCTTC
TRBD2	TRBV5-1	TRBJ2-3	.	CASSPQLAEADTQYF	TGCGCCAGCAGCCCGCAACTAGCGGAGGCAGATACGCAGTATTTT
.	TRBV7-8	TRBJ2-7	.	CASSAGWKRGYEQYF	TGTGCCAGCAGCGCAGGGTGGAAGAGGGGGTACGAGCAGTACTTC
.	TRBV7-9	TRBJ1-2	.	CASSPRPTGHTF	TGTGCCAGCAGCCCGCGACCGACAGGACACACCTTC
TRBD2	TRBV4-3	TRBJ2-1	.	CASSLQLAGGHNEQFF	TGCGCCAGCAGCTTACAACTAGCGGGAGGTCACAATGAGCAGTTCTTC
.	TRBV7-9	TRBJ1-2	once	CASSLDRIDRRYGYTF	TGTGCCAGCAGCTTAGACAGGATAGACAGGCGGTATGGCTACACCTTC
.	TRBV5-4	TRBJ2-1	.	CASSLVGDNEQFF	TGTGCCAGCAGCTTGGTCGGGGACAATGAGCAGTTCTTC
.	TRBV29-1	TRBJ2-4	.	CSVRASGELAKNIQYF	TGCAGCGTCCGAGCTTCAGGTGAACTAGCCAAAAACATTCAGTACTTC
TRBD1	TRBV5-1	TRBJ2-3	.	CASLRDRGTDTQYF	TGCGCCAGCCTAAGGGACAGGGGCACAGATACGCAGTATTTT
.	TRBV7-9	TRBJ1-3	.	CASSLGGDTGNTIYF	TGTGCCAGCAGCTTAGGCGGGGATACTGGAAACACCATATATTTT
.	TRBV11-2	TRBJ1-5	many	CASSRQNDQPQHF	TGTGCCAGCAGCCGACAGAATGATCAGCCCCAGCATTTT
.	TRBV5-8	TRBJ2-5	.	CASILTGSKMTQYF	TGTGCCAGCATACTAACGGGTTCCAAGATGACCCAGTACTTC
TRBD2	TRBV11-2	TRBJ2-7	.	CASSPRGLAAHTSSYEQYF	TGTGCCAGCAGCCCCCGGGGACTAGCAGCCCATACGAGTTCCTACGAGCAGTACTTC
.	TRBV10-1	TRBJ2-1	.	CASSDPGARGNEQFF	TGCGCCAGCAGTGACCCGGGGGCGCGGGGGAATGAGCAGTTCTTC
.	TRBV4-2	TRBJ1-3	.	CASSQDAGSGNTIYF	TGTGCCAGCAGCCAAGATGCAGGCTCTGGAAACACCATATATTTT
.	TRBV25-1	TRBJ2-5	.	CASEERETQYF	TGTGCCAGCGAAGAACGGGAGACCCAGTACTTC
TRBD2	TRBV6-5	TRBJ2-7	.	CASSWGLEATYEQYF	TGTGCCAGCAGTTGGGGACTAGAGGCAACCTACGAGCAGTACTTC
TRBD2	TRBV6-5	TRBJ2-5	.	CASASGGALGETQYF	TGTGCCAGCGCTAGCGGGGGGGCCCTAGGGGAGACCCAGTACTTC